These 30 T cell receptor beta chains were all obtained from the same sample, sequenced in a study of T-cell memory formation after mild COVID-19. TCRdb processed the 5' RACE reads anew with MiXCR; each CDR3 protein has one entry. The sample shows some 440,000 distinct CDR3 sequences, 25% of them seen only once. The source material was PBMCs or a T cell subset sorted from them (not recorded which). These receptors were taken from an adult woman who had mild COVID-19 (a few samples of this study predate the infection). Cell type and time point are not known.

This clonotype was detected ten times or more. The chain employs TRBV19 and TRBJ2-3; TRBD2 aligns across 9 bases. Germline V gene data show CDR1 as LNHDA and CDR2 as SQIVND (reference sequence). The trim removed 5 bases at V and 0 bases at J, leaving 3 bases unmatched. This CDR3 spans 15 amino acids. The CDR3 reads CASSSLAGSTDTQYF. DNA for the CDR3: TGTGCCAGTAGTTCCCTAGCGGGAAGCACAGATACGCAGTATTTT.

The V call is TRBV7-3, the J call TRBJ2-1, with a tentative D call TRBD2 (6 bases). CDR3 length: 17 residues. V lost 2 bases and J 2 bases, leaving 16 bases between the germline ends. CDR1 SGHTA and CDR2 FQGTGA come from the germline V gene. In DNA form, the CDR3 reads TGTGCCAGCAGCTTAGGAACCGGGACTGGTACCTACAATGAGCAGTTCTTC. Protein: CASSLGTGTGTYNEQFF.

The rearrangement joins TRBV20-1 to TRBJ2-2, with a possible D match to TRBD2 (6 bases). Trimming pared 0 bases from V and 3 bases from J, leaving 11 bases between. Germline V gene sequence: CDR1 DFQATT, CDR2 SNEGSKA (reference sequence). The CDR3 runs to 15 residues. The CDR3 nucleotides read TGCAGTGCTAGAGATAGTAGACTAGACACCGGGGAGCTGTTTTTT. This translates into CSARDSRLDTGELFF.

V usage is TRBV3-1 and J usage is TRBJ2-4, with a tentative D call TRBD2 (5 bases). The germline V gene encodes CDR1 LGHDT and CDR2 YNNKEL (reference sequence). Deletions cut 3 bases from V and 1 base from J, with 13 bases between. The length of the CDR3 is 16 residues. As DNA, the CDR3 is TGTGCCAGCAGCCATCGACTACCTGGGGCCAAAAACATTCAGTACTTC. Its protein is CASSHRLPGAKNIQYF.

This clonotype was seen a few times. CDR3 sequence: CASSVVSGETQYF. CDR3 nucleotides: TGTGCCAGCAGCGTAGTATCTGGGGAGACCCAGTACTTC. The V call is TRBV9, the J call TRBJ2-5; D ambiguous. Germline CDR1 SGDLS, CDR2 YYNGEE. CDR3 length: 13 amino acids. V dropped 0 bases and J dropped 5 bases, with 8 bases sitting between them.

The J gene is TRBJ2-2, the V gene TRBV20-1; 8 bases are shared with TRBD2. V shed 3 bases, J shed 3 bases, and the junction held 6 bases outside the gene matches. CDR3 size: 15 residues. Germline CDR1 DFQATT, CDR2 SNEGSKA (reference sequence). The CDR3 loop reads CSARNPGGHTGELFF. The CDR3, as DNA: TGCAGTGCTAGGAATCCGGGGGGGCACACCGGGGAGCTGTTTTTT.

CDR3: CASSPSGQEVPEAFF. The CDR3 coding sequence is TGCGCCAGCAGTCCCTCGGGACAGGAGGTCCCTGAAGCTTTCTTT. The rearrangement uses TRBV5-1 and TRBJ1-1; TRBD1 matches at 8 bases. The CDR3 extends over 15 amino acids. Germline V gene lookup returns CDR1 SGHRS and CDR2 YFSETQ. Trimming removed 5 bases from V and 6 bases from J; junction bases left unmatched: 12.

The rearrangement uses TRBV2 and TRBJ2-5; 8 bases match TRBD1. CDR1 and CDR2 from the germline V gene are SNHLY and FYNNEI. The trim removed 3 bases at V and 2 bases at J, leaving 8 bases unmatched. This CDR3 region has 16 residues. The CDR3 reads CASSDLYRGTQETQYF. CDR3 bases: TGTGCCAGCAGTGATCTTTACAGGGGGACACAAGAGACCCAGTACTTC.

The chain employs TRBV24-1 and TRBJ2-1; 14 bases fit TRBD2. V shed 3 bases and J 4 bases; nucleotides not matched to a gene: 7. There are 18 residues in the CDR3. Germline loops: CDR1 KGHDR, CDR2 SFDVKD. The CDR3, as DNA: TGTGCCACCAGTGATGAGGGACTAGCGGGAGTGCGGTACAATGAGCAGTTCTTC. Its translation: CATSDEGLAGVRYNEQFF.

The rearrangement joins TRBV24-1 to TRBJ1-4, with 10 nucleotides matching TRBD1. Germline V gene sequence: CDR1 KGHDR, CDR2 SFDVKD. This CDR3 has 17 residues. Trimming took 3 bases from V and 3 from J; bases not matched to a gene: 6. The CDR3 is CATSDAGTGVANEKLFF. The CDR3 DNA reads TGTGCCACCAGTGATGCCGGGACAGGGGTGGCTAATGAAAAACTGTTTTTT.

This clonotype occurred a few times. V usage is TRBV7-9 and J usage is TRBJ2-5; D uncertain. Trimming took off 5 bases at V and 5 bases at J, with 15 bases between the two ends. This CDR3 is 14 amino acids long. CDR1 is SEHNR, CDR2 FQNEAQ, per germline (reference sequence). The CDR3 DNA reads as TGTGCCAGCAGCCCCGATCATCCACGGGAGACCCAGTACTTC. Protein sequence: CASSPDHPRETQYF.

This chain connects TRBV15 to TRBJ2-7, with 7 bases matching TRBD2. The CDR3 consists of 16 residues. Germline CDR1 and CDR2: LNHNV and YYDKDF (reference sequence). V trimming: 1 base; J trimming: 0 bases; junction bases outside the gene matches: 6. The CDR3 DNA is TGTGCCACCAGCAGAGCAGGGACTACCCTCTCCTACGAGCAGTACTTC. It codes for CATSRAGTTLSYEQYF.

This clonotype showed up just a few times. The chain carries TRBV7-2 and TRBJ2-7, with 8 bases identical to TRBD2. V lost 6 bases, J lost 2 bases, and 6 bases stayed unmatched. CDR3 length equals 14 residues. Germline lookup yields CDR1 SGHTA and CDR2 FQGNSA. DNA of the CDR3: TGTGCCAGCAGACGGCTAGCGGGTACCTACGAGCAGTACTTC. Protein product: CASRRLAGTYEQYF.

The chain joins TRBV5-1 to TRBJ1-1; 7 bases line up with TRBD1. J was trimmed by 4 bases and V by 4 bases; bases with no gene match: 13. Germline V lookup: CDR1 SGHRS, CDR2 YFSETQ. This CDR3 spans 16 amino acids. The CDR3 is CASSSPVTGVRTEAFF. In nucleotides, the CDR3 is TGCGCCAGCAGCAGCCCAGTCACAGGGGTTCGCACTGAAGCTTTCTTT.

This clonotype has just a few counts. The chain combines TRBV5-1 with TRBJ2-7; TRBD2 agrees at 7 bases. This CDR3 has 14 amino acids. Germline loops: CDR1 SGHRS, CDR2 YFSETQ. V shed 3 bases and J 5 bases; nucleotides not matched to a gene: 8. The CDR3 reads CASSSGLDLDEQYF. CDR3 nucleotides: TGCGCCAGCAGCTCCGGACTAGATCTAGACGAGCAGTACTTC.

This chain joins TRBV4-3 and TRBJ1-1; 9 positions agree with TRBD1. The V gene's germline CDR1 is LGHNA and CDR2 YSLEER. Trimming at V came to 0 bases and at J to 6 bases, leaving 5 bases not matched to a gene. The length of the CDR3 is 15 residues. DNA for the CDR3: TGCGCCAGCAGCCAAGACGAACAGGGGGCGTCTGAAGCTTTCTTT. Translating gives CASSQDEQGASEAFF.

This clonotype was recorded at least ten times. DNA of the CDR3: TGTGCCAGCAGCTCACAGACACAGCAGTACTTC. Residues: CASSSQTQQYF. The chain couples TRBV7-9 to TRBJ2-7; no clear D gene. Germline V gene data show CDR1 as SEHNR and CDR2 as FQNEAQ (reference sequence). The CDR3 contains 11 residues. The V end lost 4 bases, the J end lost 8 bases, and 9 bases lay between the germline ends.

The chain has TRBV7-2 and TRBJ2-1, with D perhaps matching TRBD2 (6 bases). Germline values: CDR1 SGHTA, CDR2 FQGNSA. The ends were cut back, 2 bases at V and 0 bases at J, with 17 bases in the middle. CDR3 length: 18 amino acids. Here the CDR3 reads CASSLQGGKRSSYNEQFF. Written as DNA, the CDR3 is TGTGCCAGCAGCTTACAGGGAGGCAAGCGGAGCTCCTACAATGAGCAGTTCTTC. The variable domain in full, completed from reference TRBV7-2 and TRBJ2-1, reads GAGVSQSPSNKVTEKGKDVELRCDPISGHTALYWYRQSLGQGLEFLIYFQGNSAPDKSGLPSDRFSAERTGGSVSTLTIQRTQQEDSAVYLCASSLQGGKRSSYNEQFFGPGTRLTVL.

The CDR3: CASSSASGLFYNEQFF. The CDR3 DNA is TGTGCCAGCAGTTCGGCAAGCGGGCTATTTTACAATGAGCAGTTCTTC. The chain joins TRBV6-5 to TRBJ2-1, with D possibly TRBD2 on 6 matching bases. V was pared by 4 bases and J by 4 bases, with 17 bases between. The CDR3 runs 16 residues. The germline gives CDR1 MNHEY, CDR2 SVGAGI.

The sample holds a few counts of this clonotype. The chain carries TRBV7-2 and TRBJ2-3, with TRBD2 as a possible D gene (5 bases). The V and J ends lost 1 base and 4 bases respectively, with 12 bases between them. Germline V gives CDR1 SGHTA, CDR2 FQGNSA. There are 15 residues in the CDR3. The chain's CDR3 is CASSLVTGSADTQYF. The DNA for the CDR3 is TGTGCCAGCAGCTTAGTGACGGGGTCCGCAGATACGCAGTATTTT.

The sample holds many counts of this clonotype. The chain employs TRBV29-1 and TRBJ2-7; 7 bases map to TRBD1. V dropped 5 bases and J dropped 6; count of bases not matched to a gene: 16. The CDR3 contains 15 residues. CDR1 is SQVTM and CDR2 is ANQGSEA in the germline V gene. DNA of the CDR3: TGCAGCGTTCGGGCCGGGACAGAGTCAATATCCGAGCAGTACTTC. It yields the protein CSVRAGTESISEQYF.

The V gene is TRBV11-2, the J gene TRBJ1-1; 12 positions agree with TRBD1. The CDR3 contains 18 residues. Germline V gene data show CDR1 as SGHAT and CDR2 as FQNNGV. The trim removed 0 bases at V and 3 bases at J, leaving 8 bases unmatched. This CDR3 reads CASSLDVYGDRGHTEAFF. The CDR3 region has the DNA TGTGCCAGCAGCTTAGATGTATACGGGGACAGGGGGCACACTGAAGCTTTCTTT.

The chain has TRBV7-9 and TRBJ1-1; no clear D gene. This CDR3 is 14 amino acids long. Per germline, CDR1 SEHNR and CDR2 FQNEAQ (reference sequence). V lost 0 bases and J 8 bases, leaving 13 bases between the germline ends. As DNA, the CDR3 is TGTGCCAGCAGCTTAGCGATGGAGGCAGTAGAAGCTTTCTTT. Translation gives CASSLAMEAVEAFF.

V is TRBV25-1 and J is TRBJ1-5; 7 nucleotides line up with TRBD1. CDR3 size: 16 residues. J gave up 4 bases and V 1 base, and 7 bases lay outside the gene matches. Germline CDR1 MGHDK, CDR2 SYGVNS. The CDR3 nucleotides are TGTGCCAGCAGTGAATCCGGAGGGGGCGAGAATCAGCCCCAGCATTTT. Its protein is CASSESGGGENQPQHF.

The chain is built from TRBV9 and TRBJ2-3; 7 bases map to TRBD2. This CDR3 comprises 14 residues. V lost 3 bases, J lost 4 bases, and 5 bases stayed unmatched. Germline assignment: CDR1 SGDLS and CDR2 YYNGEE. The CDR3, as DNA: TGTGCCAGCAGCGCTTATAGCGGGTCAGATACGCAGTATTTT. This sequence encodes CASSAYSGSDTQYF.

V and J are TRBV5-1 and TRBJ2-3; D is perhaps TRBD1 (6 bases). Germline CDR1 is SGHRS and CDR2 is YFSETQ. CDR3 length: 14 residues. V gave up 0 bases and J gave up 5 bases, with 10 bases separating them. CDR3 in amino acids: CASSLDRAEDTQYF. CDR3 nucleotide sequence: TGCGCCAGCAGCTTGGACAGGGCCGAAGATACGCAGTATTTT.

CDR3 residues: CASSLGTGPYNEQFF. CDR3 DNA: TGTGCCAGCTCACTCGGGACAGGGCCCTACAATGAGCAGTTCTTC. This chain connects TRBV18 to TRBJ2-1, with 9 bases lining up with TRBD1. The CDR3 runs to 15 residues. V lost 4 bases to trimming and J lost 2 bases; unmatched junction nucleotides: 3. In germline, CDR1 is KGHSH, CDR2 LQKENI.

This sequence joins TRBV25-1 and TRBJ1-1; 9 positions agree with TRBD1. The CDR3 is 13 amino acids. Germline lookup yields CDR1 MGHDK and CDR2 SYGVNS. Trimming at V came to 2 bases and at J to 7 bases, leaving 2 bases not matched to a gene. The CDR3 DNA sequence: TGTGCCAGCAGTGAACCGGACAGGGGTGAAGCTTTCTTT. This translates into CASSEPDRGEAFF.

The sample holds a few counts of this clonotype. This sequence joins TRBV5-1 and TRBJ2-1; tentatively, D is TRBD2 (5 bases). This CDR3 is built from 15 residues. Trimming left V 6 bases short and J 0 bases short, with 13 bases between. The germline V gene encodes CDR1 SGHRS and CDR2 YFSETQ. The CDR3 coding sequence is TGCGCCAGCACCATGAGCGGTAGCTCCTACAATGAGCAGTTCTTC. It yields the protein CASTMSGSSYNEQFF.

This clonotype was found a few times. V is TRBV4-1 and J is TRBJ2-7; perhaps TRBD2 as D (5 bases). Germline CDR1 is MGHRA and CDR2 is YSYEKL. The CDR3 is 16 residues long. Trimming took 4 bases from V and 1 from J, leaving 17 bases between them. The CDR3 region has the DNA TGCGCCAGCAGCCGTGTGGGGAGTCTCGGGTCCTACGAGCAGTACTTC. Translation: CASSRVGSLGSYEQYF.